These T cell receptor beta chains were read from a single sample in a study of blood T cell repertoires in COVID-19. Sequenced by immunoSEQ multiplex PCR; TCRdb stores in-frame clones only, minus some. The table records tens of thousands of clones, about 90% of them present only once. The specimen sequenced was peripheral blood. Every receptor here comes from a human donor in a cohort sampled during active COVID-19. Both conserved end residues are part of each CDR3. A D gene is named only where the DNA matches it firmly. Not all rows give a size; the values are once, few, many and, for expanded clones, a class.

TRBV7-2	TRBJ1-4	-	13	-	TGTGCCAGCAGCGCAGGAGGTCGAGGAAAACTGTTTTTT	CASSAGGRGKLFF
TRBV5-1	TRBJ1-2	-	14	-	TGCGCCAGCAGCTTGAATGCAGGGAACTATGGCTACACCTTC	CASSLNAGNYGYTF
TRBV5-4	TRBJ1-6	-	16	-	TGTGCCAGCAGCCCATCGGAGCTCGCGGGAGATTCACCCCTCCACTTT	CASSPSELAGDSPLHF
TRBV7-3	TRBJ1-2	TRBD1	14	-	TGTGCCAGCAGCTTAACCCCAGGGGGCGATGGCTACACCTTC	CASSLTPGGDGYTF
TRBV3-1/TRBV3-2	TRBJ1-4	TRBD1	14	once	TGTGCCAGCAGCCAGGGACAGGGCCAGGGAAAACTGTTTTTT	CASSQGQGQGKLFF
TRBV19	TRBJ2-5	TRBD1	14	-	TGTGCCAGTAGTATGGGACAGCCCCAAGAGACCCAGTACTTC	CASSMGQPQETQYF
TRBV10-3	TRBJ2-1	-	15	once	TGTGCCATGGGGAGCGGCTCTGACTTTCGCAATGAGCAGTTCTTC	CAMGSGSDFRNEQFF
TRBV10-3	TRBJ2-3	-	15	-	TGTGCCATACGAGCGGTGCCCGTGAGCACAGATACGCAGTATTTT	CAIRAVPVSTDTQYF
TRBV29-1	TRBJ2-7	TRBD1	14	-	TGCAGCATTAGACCGGGACAGGGACCCTACGAGCAGTACTTC	CSIRPGQGPYEQYF
TRBV2	TRBJ1-5	-	14	-	TGTGCCAGCAGTGTTGTAGGGGGCAATCAGCCCCAGCATTTT	CASSVVGGNQPQHF
TRBV3-1/TRBV3-2	TRBJ1-5	TRBD1	14	-	TGTGCCAGCAGCCAGACAGGGGGCGGTCAGCCCCAGCATTTT	CASSQTGGGQPQHF
TRBV30	TRBJ2-3	TRBD2	14	once	TGTGCCTGGGCCGGGACTACCCGATCCGGTCCGCAGTATTTT	CAWAGTTRSGPQYF
TRBV10-1	TRBJ2-7	-	15	-	TGCGCCAGCAGCGAATACGGGACGGGAGACTACGAGCAGTACTTC	CASSEYGTGDYEQYF
TRBV9	TRBJ2-2	-	15	few	TGTGCCAGCAGCGTAGCCAGGGTAGTAACCGGGGAGCTGTTTTTT	CASSVARVVTGELFF
TRBV6-1	TRBJ2-5	TRBD2	15	-	TGTGCCAGCAGTGAACTTAGCGGGGGTTTGGGGACCCAGTACTTC	CASSELSGGLGTQYF
TRBV29-1	TRBJ2-1	TRBD2	13	-	TGCAGCGCCGGGGGGGGATGGGTAAATGAGCAGTTCTTC	CSAGGGWVNEQFF
TRBV28	TRBJ2-5	TRBD2	13	-	TGTGCCAGCACGCGGGGGGCTAGGGAGACCCAGTACTTC	CASTRGARETQYF
TRBV11-2	TRBJ1-4	-	14	-	TGTGCCAGCAGCTACGGACTTACAAATGAAAAACTGTTTTTT	CASSYGLTNEKLFF
TRBV5-1	TRBJ2-3	-	14	-	TGCGCCAGCAGCCCCTTGACAGGCACAGATACGCAGTATTTT	CASSPLTGTDTQYF
TRBV30	TRBJ2-1	-	11	-	TGTGCCTGGAAGGAGGGGCATGAGCAGTTCTTC	CAWKEGHEQFF
TRBV14	TRBJ2-7	-	11	-	TGTGCCAGCGGGGCTCAAAACGAGCAGTACTTC	CASGAQNEQYF
TRBV6-5	TRBJ2-1	-	15	-	TGTGCCAGCAGTTACTCTGCGGGATCCTACAATGAGCAGTTCTTC	CASSYSAGSYNEQFF
TRBV30	TRBJ1-3	-	12	-	TGTGCCGGGGGCAGGGTAGGAGACACCATATATTTT	CAGGRVGDTIYF
TRBV28	TRBJ1-3	-	10	-	TGTGCCAGCTCAGGAAACACCATATATTTT	CASSGNTIYF
TRBV5-6	TRBJ1-2	-	13	-	TGTGCCAGCAGCCTATGGACAGAGGGCGGCTACACCTTC	CASSLWTEGGYTF
TRBV5-1	TRBJ2-3	TRBD2	17	once	TGCGCCAGCAGCTTCGAATGGACTAGCTACTCCACAGATACGCAGTATTTT	CASSFEWTSYSTDTQYF
TRBV2	TRBJ1-1	TRBD1	15	-	TGTGCCAGCAGACCCCGTGGGACAGGGAACACTGAAGCTTTCTTT	CASRPRGTGNTEAFF
TRBV5-6	TRBJ2-3	-	13	few	TGTGCCAGCAGCACTAGAGCGGCAGATACGCAGTATTTT	CASSTRAADTQYF
TRBV4-3	TRBJ2-1	-	14	-	TGCGCCAGCAGCCAAGACTCACAGGGTAGCCAGCAGTTCTTC	CASSQDSQGSQQFF
TRBV11-2	TRBJ2-7	TRBD1	15	few	TGTGCCAGCAGCTTCCCGGGACAGGGGCAGTACGAGCAGTACTTC	CASSFPGQGQYEQYF
TRBV9	TRBJ2-3	TRBD1	17	-	TGTGCCAGCAGCTCCGCTAGGGACAGGGGTAGGACAGATACGCAGTATTTT	CASSSARDRGRTDTQYF
TRBV29-1	TRBJ1-5	-	14	-	TGCAGCGTGGGGGACACTTCCTCGGGGCAACCCCAGCATTTT	CSVGDTSSGQPQHF
TRBV10-3	TRBJ2-3	TRBD1	15	-	TGTGCCATCAGTGTCCGGGACAGGGGCACAGATACGCAGTATTTT	CAISVRDRGTDTQYF
TRBV12-3/TRBV12-4	TRBJ2-1	-	11	-	TGTGCCAGCAGTCCTTTCGATGAGCAGTTCTTC	CASSPFDEQFF
TRBV6-4	TRBJ2-2	-	16	-	TGTGCCAGCAGCCAAATGAGTAGCCCGAACACCGGGGAGCTGTTTTTT	CASSQMSSPNTGELFF
TRBV5-8	TRBJ2-2	-	14	-	TGTGCCAGCAGCGCAGGTTGGAGGACCGGGGAGCTGTTTTTT	CASSAGWRTGELFF
TRBV30	TRBJ2-1	-	16	-	TGTGCCTGGATCCCCCCTAGGCCCAGCCCAGTGAATGAGCAGTTCTTC	CAWIPPRPSPVNEQFF
TRBV25-1	TRBJ2-1	TRBD1	15	once	TGTGCCAGCAGTGAGGTGACAGGGTCCTACAATGAGCAGTTCTTC	CASSEVTGSYNEQFF
TRBV9	TRBJ2-5	-	14	-	TGTGCCAGCAGCGTAGATCCCAGGGAAGAGACCCAGTACTTC	CASSVDPREETQYF
TRBV10-3	TRBJ2-2	TRBD1	16	-	TGTGCCATCAGTGAGGCCGGTGGGACAGGGTCAGGGGAGCTGTTTTTT	CAISEAGGTGSGELFF
TRBV7-2	TRBJ2-1	-	15	-	TGTGCCAGCAGCTTAGTGGGGGGACAGTACAATGAGCAGTTCTTC	CASSLVGGQYNEQFF
TRBV28	TRBJ2-1	TRBD1	15	-	TGTGCCAGCAGTTCACAGGGGGCTAACTACAATGAGCAGTTCTTC	CASSSQGANYNEQFF
TRBV4-3	TRBJ2-5	-	13	once	TGCGCCAGCAGCCAGGACAGACGGGAGACCCAGTACTTC	CASSQDRRETQYF
TRBV19	TRBJ2-1	-	12	-	TGTGCCAGTAGTATTTCGGTCAATGAGCAGTTCTTC	CASSISVNEQFF
TRBV2	TRBJ1-3	TRBD1	14	-	TGTGCCAGCAGCCAGGGGGCAATGGGAAACACCATATATTTT	CASSQGAMGNTIYF
TRBV24-1	TRBJ2-1	-	15	-	TGTGCCACCAGTGATTTTGTCCAGGGGCGTTATGAGCAGTTCTTC	CATSDFVQGRYEQFF
TRBV6-5	TRBJ2-1	-	15	-	TGTGCCAGCAGGGGGGACTTGCGGGGTTACAATGAGCAGTTCTTC	CASRGDLRGYNEQFF